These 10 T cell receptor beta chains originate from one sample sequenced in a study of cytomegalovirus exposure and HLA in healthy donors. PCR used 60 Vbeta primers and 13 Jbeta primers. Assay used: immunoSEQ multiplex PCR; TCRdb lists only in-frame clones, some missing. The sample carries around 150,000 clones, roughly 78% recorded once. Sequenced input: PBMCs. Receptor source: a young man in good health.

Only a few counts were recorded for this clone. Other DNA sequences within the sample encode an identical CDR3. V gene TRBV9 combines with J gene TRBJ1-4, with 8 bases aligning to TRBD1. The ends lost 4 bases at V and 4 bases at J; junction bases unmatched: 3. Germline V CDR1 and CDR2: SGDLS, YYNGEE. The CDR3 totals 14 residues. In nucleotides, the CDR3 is TGTGCCAGCAGCCGGACAGGGCTTAATGAAAAACTGTTTTTT. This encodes CASSRTGLNEKLFF.

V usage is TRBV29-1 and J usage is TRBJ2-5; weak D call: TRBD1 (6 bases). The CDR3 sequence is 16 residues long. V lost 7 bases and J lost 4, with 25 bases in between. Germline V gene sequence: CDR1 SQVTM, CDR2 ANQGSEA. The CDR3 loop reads CSAGGPGGGDGETQYF. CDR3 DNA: TGCAGCGCCGGAGGTCCTGGGGGCGGAGACGGAGAGACCCAGTACTTC.

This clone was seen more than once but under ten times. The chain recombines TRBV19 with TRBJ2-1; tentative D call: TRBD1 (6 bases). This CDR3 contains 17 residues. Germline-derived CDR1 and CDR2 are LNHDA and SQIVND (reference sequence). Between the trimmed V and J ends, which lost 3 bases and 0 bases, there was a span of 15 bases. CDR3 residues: CASSMFAGENSYNEQFF. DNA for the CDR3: TGTGCCAGTAGTATGTTTGCAGGGGAAAACTCCTACAATGAGCAGTTCTTC.

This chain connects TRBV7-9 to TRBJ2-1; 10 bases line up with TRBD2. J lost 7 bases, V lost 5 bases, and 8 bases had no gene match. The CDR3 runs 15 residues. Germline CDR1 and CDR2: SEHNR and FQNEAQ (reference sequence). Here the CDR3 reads CASSALAGVKNEQFF. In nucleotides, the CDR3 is TGTGCCAGCAGCGCTCTAGCGGGAGTTAAAAATGAGCAGTTCTTC.

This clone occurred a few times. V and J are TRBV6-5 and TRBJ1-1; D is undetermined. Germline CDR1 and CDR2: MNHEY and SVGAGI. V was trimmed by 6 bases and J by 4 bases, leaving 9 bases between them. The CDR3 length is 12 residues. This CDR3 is CASSRPGTEAFF. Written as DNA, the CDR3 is TGTGCCAGCAGCAGACCGGGCACTGAAGCTTTCTTT.

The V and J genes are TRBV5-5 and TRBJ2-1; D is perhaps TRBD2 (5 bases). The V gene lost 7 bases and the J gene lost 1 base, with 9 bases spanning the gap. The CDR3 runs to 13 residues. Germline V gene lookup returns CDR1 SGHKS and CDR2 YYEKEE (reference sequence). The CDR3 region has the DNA TGTGCCAGCGGGGAGTTTTCCTACAATGAGCAGTTCTTC. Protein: CASGEFSYNEQFF.

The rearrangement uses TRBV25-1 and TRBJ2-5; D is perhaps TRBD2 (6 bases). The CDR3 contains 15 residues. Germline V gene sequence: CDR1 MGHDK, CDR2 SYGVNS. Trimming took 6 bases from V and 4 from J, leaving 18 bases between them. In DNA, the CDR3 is TGTGCCAGCAGCTGGAGAGGGGACTTGGGAGAGACCCAGTACTTC. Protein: CASSWRGDLGETQYF.

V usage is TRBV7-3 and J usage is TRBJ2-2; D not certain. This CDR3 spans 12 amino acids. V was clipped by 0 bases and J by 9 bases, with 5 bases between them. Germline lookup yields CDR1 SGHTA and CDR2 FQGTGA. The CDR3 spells CASSLTSRELFF. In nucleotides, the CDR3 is TGTGCCAGCAGCTTAACTAGTAGGGAGCTGTTTTTT. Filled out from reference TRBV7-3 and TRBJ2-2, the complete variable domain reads GAGVSQTPSNKVTEKGKYVELRCDPISGHTALYWYRQSLGQGPEFLIYFQGTGAADDSGLPNDRFFAVRPEGSVSTLKIQRTERGDSAVYLCASSLTSRELFFGEGSRLTVL.

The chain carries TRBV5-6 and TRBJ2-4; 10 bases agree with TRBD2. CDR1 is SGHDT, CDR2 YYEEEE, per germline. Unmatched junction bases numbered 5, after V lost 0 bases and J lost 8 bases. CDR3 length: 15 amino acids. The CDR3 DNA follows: TGTGCCAGCAGCTTGGAACTAGCGGGATGGGACATTCAGTACTTC. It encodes CASSLELAGWDIQYF. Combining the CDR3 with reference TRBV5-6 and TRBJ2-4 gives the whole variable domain DAGVTQSPTHLIKTRGQQVTLRCSPKSGHDTVSWYQQALGQGPQFIFQYYEEEERQRGNFPDRFSGHQFPNYSSELNVNALLLGDSALYLCASSLELAGWDIQYFGAGTRLSVL.

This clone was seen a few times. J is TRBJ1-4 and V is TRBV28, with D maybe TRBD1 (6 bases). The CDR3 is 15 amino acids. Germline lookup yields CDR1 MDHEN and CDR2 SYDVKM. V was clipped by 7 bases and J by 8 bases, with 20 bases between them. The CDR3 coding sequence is TGTGCCAGCACTCCTGGGGGGGGCGCTTGGGAAAAACTGTTTTTT. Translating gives CASTPGGGAWEKLFF.